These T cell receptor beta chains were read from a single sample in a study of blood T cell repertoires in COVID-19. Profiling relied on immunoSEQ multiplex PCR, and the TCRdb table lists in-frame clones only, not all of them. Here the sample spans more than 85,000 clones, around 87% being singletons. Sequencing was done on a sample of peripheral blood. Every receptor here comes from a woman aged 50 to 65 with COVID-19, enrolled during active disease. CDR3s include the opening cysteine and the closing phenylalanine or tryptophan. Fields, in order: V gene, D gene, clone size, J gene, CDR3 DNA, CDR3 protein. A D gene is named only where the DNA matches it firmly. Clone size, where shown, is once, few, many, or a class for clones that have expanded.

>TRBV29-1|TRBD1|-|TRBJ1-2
TGCAGCGTTTCGGGACAGGGGAACTATGGCTACACCTTC
CSVSGQGNYGYTF
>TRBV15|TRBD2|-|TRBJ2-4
TGTGCCACCAGCAGAGAACTAGCGGGGGGAGGCAAAAACATTCAGTACTTC
CATSRELAGGGKNIQYF
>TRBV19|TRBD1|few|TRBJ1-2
TGTGCCAGTAGTGAAAGGAGGGGGCAAGGCTACACCTTC
CASSERRGQGYTF
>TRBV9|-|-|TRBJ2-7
TGTGCCAGCAGCGGATCTAGATCCTACGAGCAGTACTTC
CASSGSRSYEQYF
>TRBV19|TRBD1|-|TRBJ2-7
TGTGCCAGTAGTAAAGCAGGGGGTCTCGAGCAGTACTTC
CASSKAGGLEQYF
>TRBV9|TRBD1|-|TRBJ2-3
TGTGCCAGCAGCGTCTGGGACAGTAGCACAGATACGCAGTATTTT
CASSVWDSSTDTQYF
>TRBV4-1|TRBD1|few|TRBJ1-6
TGCGCCAGCAGCGTTGGACAGGGTAATTCACCCCTCCACTTT
CASSVGQGNSPLHF
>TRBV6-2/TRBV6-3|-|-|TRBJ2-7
TGTGCCAGCAGTTTCCGGGACATCCACGAGCAGTACTTC
CASSFRDIHEQYF
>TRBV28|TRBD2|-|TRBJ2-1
TGTGCCAGCAGTTTCCTCCCAACCCTCCTGATTAGCGGGGGGGCCGGAGGCAATGAGCAGTTCTTC
CASSFLPTLLISGGAGGNEQFF
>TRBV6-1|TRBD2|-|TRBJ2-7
TGTGCCAGCAGTGAACTAGCGGGGAGCTACGAGCAGTACTTC
CASSELAGSYEQYF
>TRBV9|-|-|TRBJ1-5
TGTGCCAGCAGCGTAGGAGGAGATTCGCGCAATCAGCCCCAGCATTTT
CASSVGGDSRNQPQHF
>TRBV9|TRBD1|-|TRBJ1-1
TGTGCCAGCAGCAGGGGGCCATTGGGAACTGAAGCTTTCTTT
CASSRGPLGTEAFF
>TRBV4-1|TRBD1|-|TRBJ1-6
TGCGCCAGCAGCCTGGCCGGGACAGGAGGTAATTCACCCCTCCACTTT
CASSLAGTGGNSPLHF
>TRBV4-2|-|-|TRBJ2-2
TGTGCCAGCAGCCAATACGGCACCGGGGAGCTGTTTTTT
CASSQYGTGELFF
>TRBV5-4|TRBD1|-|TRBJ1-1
TGTGCCAGCAGCCGGACAGGGACCCTGAACACTGAAGCTTTCTTT
CASSRTGTLNTEAFF
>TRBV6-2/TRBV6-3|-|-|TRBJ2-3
TGTGCCAGCAGTTACCTACCTGGGCGATTCGCAGATACGCAGTATTTT
CASSYLPGRFADTQYF
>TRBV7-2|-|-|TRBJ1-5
TGTGCCAGCAGCTTAGGGGGCGCGAATCAGCCCCAGCATTTT
CASSLGGANQPQHF
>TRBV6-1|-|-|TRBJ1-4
TGTGCCAGCAGTGATGGGAGACGGGGTGAAAAACTGTTTTTT
CASSDGRRGEKLFF
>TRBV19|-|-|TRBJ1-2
TGTGCCAGTATCCCGTCGGGGGGCCGCTATGGCTACACCTTC
CASIPSGGRYGYTF
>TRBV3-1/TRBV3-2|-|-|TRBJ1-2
TGTGCCAGCAGCCCCAGTCCTAACTATGGCTACACCTTC
CASSPSPNYGYTF
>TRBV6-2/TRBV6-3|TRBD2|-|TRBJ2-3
TGTGCCAGCAGCCCGACTAGCGGTGCGGATACGCAGTATTTT
CASSPTSGADTQYF